This T cell receptor beta chain was recovered during a study of PD-1 blockade in mismatch repair-deficient tumors (TCRdb year 2017). Describing the broader study: Between September 2013 and September 2016, the trial enrolled over 80 consecutive patients with roughly 13 mismatch repair-deficient cancer types, every one of whom had been previously treated and was progressing. Tumor-associated T cell clones in the peripheral blood of patients responding to PD-1 blockade were tracked using deep sequencing of TCR CDR3 regions. Study-wide findings and limitations: Clones residing in the tumor, which were often undetectable in blood before treatment, expanded quickly after pembrolizumab and then contracted, generally before radiologic responses. Clonal expansion was elicited by three of seven peptides, and about 150 unique blood TCRs were yielded, about seven of which were also found in tumor; all positive peptides were derived from frameshift mutations.

This clone was counted a few times. Its antigen is unknown. No qualities accompany the bases; no much larger clone lies one base away. The time point label corresponds to: approximately 10-day in vitro stimulation with candidate neoantigen peptide 4. For each enrolled patient, mismatch repair deficiency was established using either polymerase chain reaction or immunohistochemistry. TCR sequencing was carried out for three patients who responded to pembrolizumab therapy. Several ELISpot-reactive candidate neoantigen peptides were each used in an approximately eleven-day in vitro stimulation before TCR sequencing. A control culture with no peptide was handled in the same way and served as the baseline for calculating clone fold changes. The phase II trial prospectively evaluated PD-1 blockade with pembrolizumab in advanced mismatch repair-deficient cancers, independent of tissue of origin. The library was obtained by the immunoSEQ multiplex PCR assay. The original pipeline was this. A clone was classified as neoantigen-specific if the clone expanded significantly in response to the relevant peptide and did not expand significantly in response to any other peptide tested. As stored in TCRdb, this immuneACCESS dataset retains in-frame rearrangements with V and J assigned. A fraction of the clones does not appear; measured against another copy, unresolved V genes explain less than half of the discrepancy, and the remainder lacks a known reason. V, J and clone size are those of that table, while D and trimming were read from the DNA. For this sample there are more than 11,000 clones; around four fifths appear just once. The ten top clones hold 20% to 25% of the sample.

The specimen was cells cultured in vitro, collected from a patient treated with pembrolizumab. The clonotype was recovered from an adult with mismatch repair-deficient cancer.

CDR3 region: CASSVSGTVLTNEKLFF. Here is the DNA: TGTGCCAGCAGCGTAAGCGGGACGGTGTTAACTAATGAAAAACTGTTTTTT. The V and J genes are TRBV9 and TRBJ1-4, and perhaps TRBD1 as D gene, on 5 matching bases. Via the germline V gene, CDR1 is SGDLS and CDR2 YYNGEE. V is reduced by 1 base and J by 1 base, leaving a spacing of 14 bases between them. Taken from cysteine to phenylalanine, the CDR3 has 17 residues. Here the CDR3 DNA is all that survives: 51 bases in frame from base 1.